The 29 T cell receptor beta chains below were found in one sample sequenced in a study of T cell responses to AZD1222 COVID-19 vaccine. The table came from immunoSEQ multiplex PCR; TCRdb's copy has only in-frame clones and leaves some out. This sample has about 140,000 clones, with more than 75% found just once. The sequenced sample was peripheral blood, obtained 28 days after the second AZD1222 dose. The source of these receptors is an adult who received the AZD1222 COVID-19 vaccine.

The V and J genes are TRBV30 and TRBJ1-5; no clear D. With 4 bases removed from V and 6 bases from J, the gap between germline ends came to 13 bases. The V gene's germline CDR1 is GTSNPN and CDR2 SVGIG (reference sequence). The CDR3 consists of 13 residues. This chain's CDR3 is CAWTRYVGQPQHF. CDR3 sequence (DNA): TGTGCCTGGACCCGATATGTCGGTCAGCCCCAGCATTTT.

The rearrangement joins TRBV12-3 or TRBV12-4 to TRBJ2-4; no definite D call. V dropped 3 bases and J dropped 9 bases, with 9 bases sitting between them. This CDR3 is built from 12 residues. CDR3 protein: CASSFPTGIQYF. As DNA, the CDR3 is TGTGCCAGCAGTTTCCCCACGGGCATTCAGTACTTC.

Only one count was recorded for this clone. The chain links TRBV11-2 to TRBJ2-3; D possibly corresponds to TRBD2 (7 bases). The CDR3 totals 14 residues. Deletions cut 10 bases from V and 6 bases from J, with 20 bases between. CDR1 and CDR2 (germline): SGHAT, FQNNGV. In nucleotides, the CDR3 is TGTGCCACCGAGAAGGGGGGGCAGTTGGATACGCAGTATTTT. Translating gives CATEKGGQLDTQYF.

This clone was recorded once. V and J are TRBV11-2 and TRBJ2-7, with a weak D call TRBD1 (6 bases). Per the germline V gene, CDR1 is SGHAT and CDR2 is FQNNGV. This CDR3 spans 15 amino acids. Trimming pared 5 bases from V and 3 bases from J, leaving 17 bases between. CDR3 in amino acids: CASSPHPGTLYEQYF. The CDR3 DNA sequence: TGTGCCAGCAGCCCCCATCCCGGGACACTCTACGAGCAGTACTTC.

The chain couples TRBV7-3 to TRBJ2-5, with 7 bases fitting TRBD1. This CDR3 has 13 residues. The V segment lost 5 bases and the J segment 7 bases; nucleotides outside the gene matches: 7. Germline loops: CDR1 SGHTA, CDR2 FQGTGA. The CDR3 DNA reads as TGTGCCAGCAGCCCAGGACAGGACGGGACCCAGTACTTC. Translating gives CASSPGQDGTQYF. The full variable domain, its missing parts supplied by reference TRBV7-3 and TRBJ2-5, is GAGVSQTPSNKVTEKGKYVELRCDPISGHTALYWYRQSLGQGPEFLIYFQGTGAADDSGLPNDRFFAVRPEGSVSTLKIQRTERGDSAVYLCASSPGQDGTQYFGPGTRLLVL.

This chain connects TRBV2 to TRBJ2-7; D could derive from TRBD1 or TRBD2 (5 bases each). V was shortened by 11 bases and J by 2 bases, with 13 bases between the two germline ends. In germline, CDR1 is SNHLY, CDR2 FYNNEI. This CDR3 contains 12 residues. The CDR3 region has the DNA TGTGCCGTAAGGGACCGCGCCTACGAGCAGTACTTC. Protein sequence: CAVRDRAYEQYF.

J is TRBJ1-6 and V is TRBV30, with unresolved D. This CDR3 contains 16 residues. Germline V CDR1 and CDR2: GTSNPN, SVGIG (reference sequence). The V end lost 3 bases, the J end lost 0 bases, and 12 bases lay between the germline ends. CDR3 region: CAWRDPRSSYNSPLHF. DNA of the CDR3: TGTGCCTGGAGGGACCCAAGGAGCTCCTATAATTCACCCCTCCACTTT.

For the CDR3, the DNA is TGTGCCAGCAGTTACGGTGAAGGGAACACCGGGGAGCTGTTTTTT. Translation gives CASSYGEGNTGELFF. V usage is TRBV6-2 or TRBV6-3 and J usage is TRBJ2-2, with D unclear. Germline CDR1 and CDR2: MNHEY and SVGEGT. This CDR3 has 15 amino acids. V lost 2 bases, J lost 1 base, and 8 bases lay in between.

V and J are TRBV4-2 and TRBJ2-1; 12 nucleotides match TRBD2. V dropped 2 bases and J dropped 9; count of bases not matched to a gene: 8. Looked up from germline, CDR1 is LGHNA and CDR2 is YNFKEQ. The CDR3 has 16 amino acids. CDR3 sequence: CASSQPTSGGLGEQFF. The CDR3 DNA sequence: TGTGCCAGCAGCCAACCTACTAGCGGGGGGTTGGGTGAGCAGTTCTTC.

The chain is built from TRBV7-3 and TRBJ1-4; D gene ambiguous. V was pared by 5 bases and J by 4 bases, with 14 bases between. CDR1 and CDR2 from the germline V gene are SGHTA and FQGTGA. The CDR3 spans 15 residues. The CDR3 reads CASSLRGELNEKLFF. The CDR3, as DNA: TGTGCCAGCAGCCTCCGGGGAGAACTTAATGAAAAACTGTTTTTT.

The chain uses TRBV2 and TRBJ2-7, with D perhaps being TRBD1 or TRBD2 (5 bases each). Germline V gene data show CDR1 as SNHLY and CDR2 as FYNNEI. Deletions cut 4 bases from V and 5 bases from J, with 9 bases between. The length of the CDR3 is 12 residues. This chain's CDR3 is CASSGQRNEQYF. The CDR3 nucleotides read TGTGCCAGCAGTGGACAGCGGAACGAGCAGTACTTC.

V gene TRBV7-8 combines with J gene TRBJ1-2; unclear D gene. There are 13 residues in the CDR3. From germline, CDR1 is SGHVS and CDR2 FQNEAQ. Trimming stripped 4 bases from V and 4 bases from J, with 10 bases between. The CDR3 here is CASSSTEIYGYTF. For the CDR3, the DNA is TGTGCCAGCAGCTCGACGGAGATCTATGGCTACACCTTC.

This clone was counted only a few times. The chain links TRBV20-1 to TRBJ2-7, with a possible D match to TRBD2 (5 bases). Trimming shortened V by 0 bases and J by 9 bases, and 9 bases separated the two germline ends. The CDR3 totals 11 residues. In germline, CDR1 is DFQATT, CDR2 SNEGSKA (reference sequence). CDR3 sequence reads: CSAREGAVQYF. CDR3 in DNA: TGCAGTGCTAGAGAAGGAGCGGTGCAGTACTTC.

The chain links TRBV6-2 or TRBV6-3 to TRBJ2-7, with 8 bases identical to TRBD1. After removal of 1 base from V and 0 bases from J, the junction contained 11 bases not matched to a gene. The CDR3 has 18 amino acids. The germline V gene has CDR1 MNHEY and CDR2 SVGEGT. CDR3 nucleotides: TGTGCCAGCAGTTACTATCCCCTGACAGGGGCGAGCTCCTACGAGCAGTACTTC. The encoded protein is CASSYYPLTGASSYEQYF.

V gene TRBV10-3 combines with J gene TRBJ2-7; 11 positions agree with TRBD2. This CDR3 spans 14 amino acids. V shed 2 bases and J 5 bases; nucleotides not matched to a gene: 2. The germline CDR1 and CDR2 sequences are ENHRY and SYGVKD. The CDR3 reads CAISEASGRNEQYF. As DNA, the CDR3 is TGTGCCATCAGTGAGGCTAGCGGGAGGAACGAGCAGTACTTC.

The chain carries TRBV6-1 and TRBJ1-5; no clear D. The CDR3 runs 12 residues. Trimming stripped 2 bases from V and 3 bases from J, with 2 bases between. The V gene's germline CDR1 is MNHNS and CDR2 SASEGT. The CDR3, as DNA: TGTGCCAGCAGTGAACCCAATCAGCCCCAGCATTTT. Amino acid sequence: CASSEPNQPQHF.

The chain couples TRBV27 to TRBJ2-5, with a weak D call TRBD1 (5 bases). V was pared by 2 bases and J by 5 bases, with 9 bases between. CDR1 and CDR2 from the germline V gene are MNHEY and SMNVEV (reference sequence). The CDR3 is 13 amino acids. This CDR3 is CASSLGALETQYF. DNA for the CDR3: TGTGCCAGCAGTTTAGGGGCCCTGGAGACCCAGTACTTC.

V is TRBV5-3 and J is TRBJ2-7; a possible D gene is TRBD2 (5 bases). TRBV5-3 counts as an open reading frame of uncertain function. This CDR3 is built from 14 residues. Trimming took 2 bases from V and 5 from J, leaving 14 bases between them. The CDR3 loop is CARSLGHRGDEQYF. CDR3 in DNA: TGTGCCAGAAGCTTAGGCCACCGGGGAGACGAGCAGTACTTC.

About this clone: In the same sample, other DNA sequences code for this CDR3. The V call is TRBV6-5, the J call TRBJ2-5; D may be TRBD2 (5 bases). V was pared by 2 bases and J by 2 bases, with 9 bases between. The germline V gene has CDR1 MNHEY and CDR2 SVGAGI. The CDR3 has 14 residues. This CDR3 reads CASSYRTRQETQYF. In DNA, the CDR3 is TGTGCCAGCAGTTACCGCACTAGACAAGAGACCCAGTACTTC.

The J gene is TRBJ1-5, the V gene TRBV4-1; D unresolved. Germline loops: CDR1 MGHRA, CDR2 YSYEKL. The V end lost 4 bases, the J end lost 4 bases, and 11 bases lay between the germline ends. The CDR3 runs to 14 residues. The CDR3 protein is CASSRPGSNQPQHF. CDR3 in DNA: TGCGCCAGCAGCCGGCCTGGGAGTAATCAGCCCCAGCATTTT.

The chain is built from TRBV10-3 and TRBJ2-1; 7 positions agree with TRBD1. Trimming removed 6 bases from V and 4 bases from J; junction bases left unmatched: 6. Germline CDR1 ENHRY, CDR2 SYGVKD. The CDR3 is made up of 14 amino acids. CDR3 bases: TGTGCCATCAGCGACAGGGAATATTACAATGAGCAGTTCTTC. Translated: CAISDREYYNEQFF.

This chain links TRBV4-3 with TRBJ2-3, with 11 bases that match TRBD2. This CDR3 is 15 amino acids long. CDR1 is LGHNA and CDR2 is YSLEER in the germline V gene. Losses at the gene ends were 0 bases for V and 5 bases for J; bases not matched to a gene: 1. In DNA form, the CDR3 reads TGCGCCAGCAGCCAAGATGGGACTAGCGGAGATACGCAGTATTTT. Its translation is CASSQDGTSGDTQYF.

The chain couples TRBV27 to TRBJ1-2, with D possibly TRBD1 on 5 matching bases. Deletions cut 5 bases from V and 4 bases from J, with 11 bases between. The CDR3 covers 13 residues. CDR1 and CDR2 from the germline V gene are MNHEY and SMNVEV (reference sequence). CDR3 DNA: TGTGCCAGCAGTCTCAGGGCTAGCTATGGCTACACCTTC. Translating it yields CASSLRASYGYTF.

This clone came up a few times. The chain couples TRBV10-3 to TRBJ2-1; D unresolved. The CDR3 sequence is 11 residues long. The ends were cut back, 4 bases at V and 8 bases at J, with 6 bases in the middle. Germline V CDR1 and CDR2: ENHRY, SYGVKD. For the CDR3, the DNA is TGTGCCATCAGTGGTAGCCATGAGCAGTTCTTC. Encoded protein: CAISGSHEQFF.

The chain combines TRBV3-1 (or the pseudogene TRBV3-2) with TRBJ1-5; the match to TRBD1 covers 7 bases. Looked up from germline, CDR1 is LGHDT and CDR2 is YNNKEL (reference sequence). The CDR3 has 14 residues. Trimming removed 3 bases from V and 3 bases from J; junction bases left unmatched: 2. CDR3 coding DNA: TGTGCCAGCAGCCAGGGACAGCCCAATCAGCCCCAGCATTTT. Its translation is CASSQGQPNQPQHF.

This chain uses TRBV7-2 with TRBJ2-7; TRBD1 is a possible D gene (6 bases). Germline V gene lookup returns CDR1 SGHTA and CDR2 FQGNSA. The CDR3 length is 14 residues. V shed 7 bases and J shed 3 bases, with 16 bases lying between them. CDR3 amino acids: CASTQYAGDYEQYF. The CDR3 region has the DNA TGTGCCAGCACCCAATACGCAGGGGACTACGAGCAGTACTTC. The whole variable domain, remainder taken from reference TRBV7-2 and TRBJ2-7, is GAGVSQSPSNKVTEKGKDVELRCDPISGHTALYWYRQSLGQGLEFLIYFQGNSAPDKSGLPSDRFSAERTGGSVSTLTIQRTQQEDSAVYLCASTQYAGDYEQYFGPGTRLTVT.

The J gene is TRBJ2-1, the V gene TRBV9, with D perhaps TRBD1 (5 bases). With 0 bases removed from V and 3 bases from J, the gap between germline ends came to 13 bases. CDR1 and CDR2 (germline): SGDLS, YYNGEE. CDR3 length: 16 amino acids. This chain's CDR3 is CASSVEDSVGYNEQFF. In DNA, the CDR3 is TGTGCCAGCAGCGTAGAAGACAGCGTGGGCTACAATGAGCAGTTCTTC.

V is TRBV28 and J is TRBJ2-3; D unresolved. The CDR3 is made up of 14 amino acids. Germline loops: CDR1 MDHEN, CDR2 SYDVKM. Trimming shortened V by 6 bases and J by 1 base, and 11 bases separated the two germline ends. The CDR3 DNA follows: TGTGCCAGCAGAAACGGGCAAGGCACAGATACGCAGTATTTT. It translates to CASRNGQGTDTQYF.

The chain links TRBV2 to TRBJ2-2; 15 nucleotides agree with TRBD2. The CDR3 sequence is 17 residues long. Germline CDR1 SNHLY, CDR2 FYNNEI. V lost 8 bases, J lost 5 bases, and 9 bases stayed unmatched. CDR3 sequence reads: CASGGLAGGRWTGELFF. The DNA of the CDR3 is TGTGCCAGCGGAGGACTAGCGGGGGGGAGGTGGACCGGGGAGCTGTTTTTT. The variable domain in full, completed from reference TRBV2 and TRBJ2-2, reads EPEVTQTPSHQVTQMGQEVILRCVPISNHLYFYWYRQILGQKVEFLVSFYNNEISEKSEIFDDQFSVERPDGSNFTLKIRSTKLEDSAMYFCASGGLAGGRWTGELFFGEGSRLTVL.